This T cell receptor (beta chain) was recovered during a study of T cell repertoires in cytomegalovirus infection. V lost 0 bases, J lost 2 bases, and 17 bases lay in between. This CDR3 is built from 17 residues. Germline V gives CDR1 MGHRA, CDR2 YSYEKL. One entry per CDR3 protein results from TCRdb running MiXCR on the reads. The profile shows under 850,000 distinct CDR3 sequences, roughly 33% of them singletons. In the case of this clonotype: Its specificity is unknown.

The receptor was isolated from a human donor in good health (CMV status not recorded). Some clones in this sample may be carry-over from other donors' samples. The V gene is TRBV4-1, the J gene TRBJ2-7; possible D gene TRBD1, 5 bases. This specimen consisted of cultured PBMCs, obtained from culture after CMV antigen stimulation. The CDR3 loop is CASSQDLTELKAYEQYF. CDR3 nucleotide sequence: TGCGCCAGCAGCCAAGATTTGACAGAATTAAAAGCCTACGAGCAGTACTTC.